Listed here are 21 T cell receptor beta chains from one sample, sequenced in a study of graft-versus-host responses after intestinal transplantation. Sequenced by immunoSEQ multiplex PCR; TCRdb stores in-frame clones only, minus some. The table lists some 90,000 clones, roughly 80% of them singletons. No cognate antigen is known for these TCRs. The sequenced sample was unstimulated CD4+ T cells sorted from spleen or lymph node cells, obtained before intestinal transplant. These receptors were collected from a human donor who received an intestinal transplant.

The J gene is TRBJ2-5, the V gene TRBV11-2, with D maybe TRBD1 (5 bases). From germline, CDR1 is SGHAT and CDR2 FQNNGV. Trimming removed 4 bases at V and 4 bases at J, with 13 bases between. The CDR3 is 14 residues long. This CDR3 reads CASSSTTVLETQYF. The CDR3 DNA sequence: TGTGCCAGCAGCTCTACGACAGTTCTAGAGACCCAGTACTTC.

The chain is built from TRBV7-2 and TRBJ2-1, with D maybe TRBD1 (6 bases). The CDR3 extends over 15 amino acids. The germline V and J ends were trimmed by 0 bases and 1 base, with 7 bases remaining between them. Germline V gene data show CDR1 as SGHTA and CDR2 as FQGNSA. CDR3 bases: TGTGCCAGCAGCTTAGCGGGGGCGTCCTACAATGAGCAGTTCTTC. As protein: CASSLAGASYNEQFF.

This chain joins TRBV5-6 and TRBJ2-5, with a tentative D call TRBD1 (6 bases). The V gene's germline CDR1 is SGHDT and CDR2 YYEEEE. This CDR3 spans 15 amino acids. Trimming left V 4 bases short and J 4 bases short, with 17 bases between. CDR3 sequence: CASSTGTPMRETQYF. CDR3 coding DNA: TGTGCCAGCAGCACGGGGACACCGATGAGAGAGACCCAGTACTTC.

The rearrangement joins TRBV19 to TRBJ1-1, with D perhaps matching TRBD1 (5 bases). CDR1 and CDR2 (germline): LNHDA, SQIVND (reference sequence). The CDR3 covers 14 residues. Trimming left V 7 bases short and J 1 base short, with 13 bases between. CDR3 sequence (DNA): TGTGCCAGTATAGGGGCGGTGCGGAACACTGAAGCTTTCTTT. Protein: CASIGAVRNTEAFF.

This clone was recorded once. The J gene is TRBJ2-3, the V gene TRBV4-2, with D possibly matching TRBD1 (5 bases). Germline V gene sequence: CDR1 LGHNA, CDR2 YNFKEQ. Trimming pared 4 bases from V and 5 bases from J, leaving 13 bases between. This CDR3 has 14 amino acids. The CDR3 sequence is CASSRVFQGDTQYF. The CDR3 DNA follows: TGTGCCAGCAGCCGGGTTTTTCAGGGAGATACGCAGTATTTT.

The rearrangement joins TRBV5-1 to TRBJ1-1; possibly TRBD1 for D (5 bases). V gave up 2 bases and J gave up 4 bases, with 12 bases separating them. Per germline, CDR1 SGHRS and CDR2 YFSETQ. This CDR3 comprises 14 residues. DNA of the CDR3: TGCGCCAGCAGCTTAGGAGGGGCCGGCACTGAAGCTTTCTTT. Translating gives CASSLGGAGTEAFF.

The chain joins TRBV9 to TRBJ2-7; 8 bases are shared with TRBD2. CDR3 size: 16 residues. With 0 bases clipped from V and 5 bases from J, the junction kept 10 bases outside the gene matches. Germline V CDR1 and CDR2: SGDLS, YYNGEE. DNA of the CDR3: TGTGCCAGCAGCGTAGCGGGGCGGGGGGCAATCCACGAGCAGTACTTC. It encodes CASSVAGRGAIHEQYF. Full variable domain (rest looked up from reference TRBV9 and TRBJ2-7): DSGVTQTPKHLITATGQRVTLRCSPRSGDLSVYWYQQSLDQGLQFLIQYYNGEERAKGNILERFSAQQFPDLHSELNLSSLELGDSALYFCASSVAGRGAIHEQYFGPGTRLTVT.

The chain carries TRBV5-6 and TRBJ2-3; no firm D call. V was trimmed by 0 bases and J by 2 bases, leaving 16 bases between them. The CDR3 length is 17 residues. Looked up from germline, CDR1 is SGHDT and CDR2 is YYEEEE. CDR3 bases: TGTGCCAGCAGCTTGGTCGGTACACTATCCCTCACAGATACGCAGTATTTT. Its protein is CASSLVGTLSLTDTQYF.

Turning to this clone: The sample holds other DNA sequences that translate to the same CDR3. The chain links TRBV28 to TRBJ1-2; 9 bases align to TRBD1. Germline-derived CDR1 and CDR2 are MDHEN and SYDVKM. Germline trimming cut 5 bases from V and 5 bases from J; bases unmatched to any gene: 0. This CDR3 has 12 amino acids. CDR3 nucleotides: TGTGCCAGCAGTGACAGGGGGTATGGCTACACCTTC. Its protein product is CASSDRGYGYTF.

The chain uses TRBV15 and TRBJ2-1, with a possible D match to TRBD1 (5 bases). CDR1 and CDR2 (germline): LNHNV, YYDKDF (reference sequence). Trimming removed 1 base at V and 1 base at J, with 5 bases between. The CDR3 sequence is 14 residues long. For the CDR3, the DNA is TGTGCCACCAGCAGAGGACAGTCCTACAATGAGCAGTTCTTC. This encodes CATSRGQSYNEQFF.

The genes are TRBV28 and TRBJ1-4, with D perhaps TRBD1 (5 bases). Germline V CDR1 and CDR2: MDHEN, SYDVKM. V lost 3 bases to trimming and J lost 5 bases, with 7 bases between them. The CDR3 loop spans 13 amino acids. The DNA of the CDR3 is TGTGCCAGCAGTTTCGACAGAAATGAAAAACTGTTTTTT. This gives the protein CASSFDRNEKLFF.

The gene calls are TRBV28 and TRBJ2-2; tentatively, D is TRBD1 (5 bases). Germline CDR1 MDHEN, CDR2 SYDVKM. V was pared by 2 bases and J by 1 base, with 11 bases between. The CDR3 runs 16 residues. CDR3 protein: CASSLSGRGNTGELFF. The CDR3, as DNA: TGTGCCAGCAGTTTAAGTGGTAGGGGGAACACCGGGGAGCTGTTTTTT.

The genes are TRBV18 and TRBJ1-4, with a tentative D call TRBD1 (6 bases). The CDR3 contains 14 residues. The germline V gene encodes CDR1 KGHSH and CDR2 LQKENI. Trimming removed 1 base at V and 8 bases at J, with 11 bases between. CDR3 sequence (DNA): TGTGCCAGCTCACCACTCAGGGGTTCAGAAAAACTGTTTTTT. Its translation: CASSPLRGSEKLFF.

The chain uses TRBV4-1 and TRBJ1-2; D gene unclear. The CDR3 is made up of 15 amino acids. Germline V gene data show CDR1 as MGHRA and CDR2 as YSYEKL. Trimming took off 3 bases at V and 5 bases at J, with 16 bases between the two ends. The CDR3 loop reads CASSHLDGGLYGYTF. CDR3 DNA sequence: TGCGCCAGCAGCCACCTTGACGGTGGGCTATATGGCTACACCTTC.

The J gene is TRBJ2-7, the V gene TRBV5-1; 10 positions match TRBD1. Germline V gene data show CDR1 as SGHRS and CDR2 as YFSETQ. V lost 5 bases, J lost 7 bases, and 6 bases stayed unmatched. This CDR3 is built from 13 residues. The CDR3 coding sequence is TGCGCCAGCAGACCCGACAGGGGGCAGGAGCAGTACTTC. This encodes CASRPDRGQEQYF.

The gene calls are TRBV28 and TRBJ1-5; D is unresolved. Deletions cut 5 bases from V and 0 bases from J, with 17 bases between. Germline CDR1 reads MDHEN; CDR2 reads SYDVKM. The CDR3 runs 17 residues. CDR3 in DNA: TGTGCCAGCAGTGGGCGTGGGTTCTCCACTAGCAATCAGCCCCAGCATTTT. Residues: CASSGRGFSTSNQPQHF.

J is TRBJ1-1 and V is TRBV6-1; D perhaps matches TRBD1 (5 bases). Trimming took 5 bases from V and 1 from J, leaving 5 bases between them. CDR1 and CDR2 (germline): MNHNS, SASEGT. CDR3 size: 12 residues. Here the CDR3 reads CASSTGNTEAFF. The DNA for the CDR3 is TGTGCCAGCAGTACAGGGAACACTGAAGCTTTCTTT.

V usage is TRBV10-1 and J usage is TRBJ1-4; 7 positions match TRBD1. With V trimmed by 10 bases and J by 4 bases, 12 bases remained unmatched. The CDR3 covers 15 residues. The germline CDR1 and CDR2 sequences are WNHNN and SYGVQD (reference sequence). CDR3 DNA: TGCGCCACCCTAGACAGGGTTTCATTTAATGAAAAACTGTTTTTT. Translation: CATLDRVSFNEKLFF.

This clone appeared once. This sequence joins TRBV2 and TRBJ2-7, with D possibly TRBD2 on 5 matching bases. The CDR3 is 12 residues long. V dropped 6 bases and J dropped 5 bases, with 11 bases sitting between them. The germline CDR1 and CDR2 sequences are SNHLY and FYNNEI. In nucleotides, the CDR3 is TGTGCCAGCAGGGACTCCTTGGACGAGCAGTACTTC. It codes for CASRDSLDEQYF.

This clone turned up a few times. The rearrangement uses TRBV7-9 and TRBJ2-7; 11 bases are a match to TRBD1. CDR3 length equals 17 residues. Germline V CDR1 and CDR2: SEHNR, FQNEAQ (reference sequence). V shed 5 bases, J shed 1 base, and the junction held 10 bases outside the gene matches. The CDR3: CASSLLDRDRGSYEQYF. The CDR3 DNA is TGTGCCAGCAGCCTACTTGACCGGGACAGGGGGTCCTACGAGCAGTACTTC.

In this sample, this clone turned up once. This chain connects TRBV28 to TRBJ1-2; 7 positions agree with TRBD1. CDR3 length equals 14 residues. From germline, CDR1 is MDHEN and CDR2 SYDVKM. V dropped 8 bases and J dropped 4; count of bases not matched to a gene: 10. Here the CDR3 reads CASRSTGMSYGYTF. In nucleotides, the CDR3 is TGTGCCAGCCGGTCGACAGGGATGAGCTATGGCTACACCTTC.